Presented here are 8 T cell receptor beta chains from one specimen sequenced in a study of T cell repertoires in cytomegalovirus infection. MiXCR, run by TCRdb on the reads, gives a single entry per CDR3 protein. This sample has about 920,000 distinct CDR3 sequences, with under 40% found just once. These receptors are not linked to any known antigen. The sample here was cultured CD8+ T cells from PBMCs, taken from culture after CMV antigen stimulation. These TCRs come from a human donor in good health (CMV status not recorded). Some clones in this sample may be carry-over from other donors' samples.

The chain links TRBV7-9 to TRBJ2-1, with D possibly being TRBD1 (5 bases). Germline V CDR1 and CDR2: SEHNR, FQNEAQ (reference sequence). V shed 3 bases and J shed 0 bases, with 12 bases lying between them. CDR3 length: 16 residues. CDR3 protein: CASSFLQASSYNEQFF. CDR3 DNA: TGTGCCAGCAGCTTCCTACAGGCGAGCTCCTACAATGAGCAGTTCTTC.

The V gene is TRBV14, the J gene TRBJ2-6; TRBD2 matches 9 bases. Germline loops: CDR1 SGHDN, CDR2 FVKESK. V gave up 0 bases and J gave up 2 bases; unmatched junction bases: 2. This CDR3 spans 17 amino acids. The CDR3 loop reads CASSQDLAGAGANVLTF. The CDR3 region has the DNA TGTGCCAGCAGCCAAGATTTAGCGGGGGCTGGGGCCAACGTCCTGACTTTC.

This clonotype was observed a handful of times. The J gene is TRBJ2-2, the V gene TRBV7-9, with TRBD2 as a possible D gene (5 bases). This CDR3 comprises 15 residues. In germline, CDR1 is SEHNR, CDR2 FQNEAQ (reference sequence). Trimming stripped 5 bases from V and 7 bases from J, with 17 bases between. CDR3 DNA: TGTGCCAGCAGCCTTGAAGCCATCGGGGTCGGGGAGCTGTTTTTT. Protein product: CASSLEAIGVGELFF. The complete variable domain, with remaining parts taken from reference TRBV7-9 and TRBJ2-2, reads DTGVSQNPRHKITKRGQNVTFRCDPISEHNRLYWYRQTLGQGPEFLTYFQNEAQLEKSRLLSDRFSAERPKGSFSTLEIQRTEQGDSAMYLCASSLEAIGVGELFFGEGSRLTVL.

The rearrangement links TRBV6-5 to TRBJ2-7; tentatively, D is TRBD1 (6 bases). The CDR3 loop spans 14 amino acids. Per germline, CDR1 MNHEY and CDR2 SVGAGI. V was shortened by 0 bases and J by 6 bases, with 12 bases between the two germline ends. The DNA of the CDR3 is TGTGCCAGCAGTTACTCCCGAACAGGGTTCGAGCAGTACGTC. As protein: CASSYSRTGFEQYV.

The chain has TRBV7-3 and TRBJ1-2; 8 bases map to TRBD1. The germline CDR1 and CDR2 sequences are SGHTA and FQGTGA. The V segment lost 1 base and the J segment 6 bases; nucleotides outside the gene matches: 16. The CDR3 runs to 18 residues. DNA of the CDR3: TGTGCCAGCAGCTTAAGAGGTGCGGAGACAGGGGAAGGTGATGGCTACACCTTC. Amino acid sequence: CASSLRGAETGEGDGYTF.

V gene TRBV2 combines with J gene TRBJ1-6; possible D gene TRBD1, 5 bases. CDR3 size: 11 residues. V was clipped by 11 bases and J by 8 bases, with 10 bases between them. Germline loops: CDR1 SNHLY, CDR2 FYNNEI. The CDR3 nucleotides are TGTGCCGTGGGGGGGGATTCACCCCTCCACTTT. This codes for CAVGGDSPLHF.

This clonotype was counted a few times. The chain joins TRBV6-6 to TRBJ2-1; 7 bases line up with TRBD1. Looked up from germline, CDR1 is MNHNY and CDR2 is SVGAGI (reference sequence). V was clipped by 7 bases and J by 2 bases; unmatched bases: 11. The CDR3 covers 16 residues. The CDR3 protein is CASNLLAGGTYNEQFF. The CDR3 bases are TGTGCCAGCAACCTCCTCGCAGGGGGTACCTACAATGAGCAGTTCTTC.

The chain carries TRBV27 and TRBJ1-5; D is unclear. The V and J ends lost 9 bases and 0 bases respectively, with 12 bases between them. The germline gives CDR1 MNHEY, CDR2 SMNVEV (reference sequence). This CDR3 region has 14 residues. The CDR3, as DNA: TGTGCCAGGAAGGAGGGAGTTAGCAATCAGCCCCAGCATTTT. Its translation: CARKEGVSNQPQHF.